The clone carrying this T cell receptor beta chain was seen ten or more times. The antigen remains unidentified. This entry belongs to a study of neurological immune-mediated disorders. Study-wide results and caveats: The study found no CDR3 amino acid sequences shared by expanded clones across subjects, suggesting private repertoires in all groups. Multiple sclerosis patients had less TCR clonal expansion than even healthy controls, unlike HTLV-1-associated myelopathy.

With 10-nucleotide random UMIs, 5'RACE was used to make the cDNA. TCRdb reprocessed the 5' RACE reads via MiXCR and lists one record per CDR3 protein. The sample holds approximately 29,000 distinct CDR3 sequences, around 12% seen once. The unsorted libraries were made from 2 million PBMCs kept at -80 C. This CDR3 region has 15 residues. Trimming at V came to 3 bases and at J to 6 bases, leaving 7 bases not matched to a gene. Sequenced sample: PBMCs. The source is a man aged 60-69 years in good health. The chain couples TRBV12-3 or TRBV12-4 to TRBJ1-1; 10 nucleotides agree with TRBD1. In DNA, the CDR3 is TGTGCCAGCAGTTTTCTAGGGACAGGGGCCGCTGAAGCTTTCTTT. It translates to CASSFLGTGAAEAFF.